What follows are 25 T cell receptor beta chains derived from one specimen sequenced in a study of T cell responses to AZD1222 COVID-19 vaccine (dated by TCRdb to about 2021). According to the study, the label for this sample's time point signals: baseline before first vaccination. Libraries came from the immunoSEQ multiplex PCR assay. The clones in this table, taken by TCRdb from immuneACCESS, are in-frame only. Not every clone is retained; where verified, under half of the shortfall comes from an unresolved V gene, and the cause of the rest is unknown. This sample lists 150,000 to 200,000 clones; about 90% were detected once. About 0.53% of the sample is in the top ten clones. Here the sequenced sample was peripheral blood, taken on day 0 of AZD1222 vaccination. These receptors all stem from an adult in good health.

The rearrangement uses TRBV9 and TRBJ1-2; TRBD1 matches 10 bases. Trimming took 2 bases from V and 8 from J; bases not matched to a gene: 9. Germline V gene lookup returns CDR1 SGDLS and CDR2 YYNGEE. This CDR3 has 15 residues. CDR3 coding DNA: TGTGCCAGCAGCGTCTCCGGGACAGGGGCGGGAGGCTACACCTTC. Protein product: CASSVSGTGAGGYTF.

V is TRBV5-5 and J is TRBJ2-5; TRBD2 matches 9 bases. The germline gives CDR1 SGHKS, CDR2 YYEKEE (reference sequence). The CDR3 length is 13 residues. In nucleotides, the CDR3 is TGTGCGGGTGATAGCGGGAGATCGGAGACCCAGTACTTC. Residues: CAGDSGRSETQYF. The variable domain in full, with the rest retrieved from reference TRBV5-5 and TRBJ2-5, is DAGVTQSPTHLIKTRGQQVTLRCSPISGHKSVSWYQQVLGQGPQFIFQYYEKEERGRGNFPDRFSARQFPNYSSELNVNALLLGDSALYLCAGDSGRSETQYFGPGTRLLVL.

This chain uses TRBV6-2 or TRBV6-3 with TRBJ1-4; possible D gene TRBD1, 6 bases. CDR1 and CDR2 (germline): MNHEY, SVGEGT. Trimming stripped 4 bases from V and 10 bases from J, with 10 bases between. The CDR3 is 12 amino acids. The CDR3 DNA reads TGTGCCAGCAGTTGGGACAACGGAAAACTGTTTTTT. Encoded protein: CASSWDNGKLFF.

This clone occurred a few times. This chain uses TRBV11-2 with TRBJ1-5, with 10 bases identical to TRBD1. Germline lookup yields CDR1 SGHAT and CDR2 FQNNGV. There are 13 residues in the CDR3. The V and J ends lost 5 bases and 6 bases, in that order; junction bases with no gene match: 1. CDR3 loop: CASSGQGGQPQHF. In DNA, the CDR3 is TGTGCCAGCAGCGGACAGGGGGGTCAGCCCCAGCATTTT.

The rearrangement links TRBV7-9 to TRBJ2-6; a possible D gene is TRBD2 (6 bases). Germline loops: CDR1 SEHNR, CDR2 FQNEAQ (reference sequence). The CDR3 is 14 residues long. V was shortened by 5 bases and J by 6 bases, with 11 bases between the two germline ends. The CDR3 sequence: CASSPGREANVLTF. The CDR3 coding sequence is TGTGCCAGCAGCCCCGGGAGAGAGGCCAACGTCCTGACTTTC.

CDR3 nucleotides: TGTGCCATCAGTGAGGTGGACAGGGGGCTCTATGGCTACACCTTC. It yields the protein CAISEVDRGLYGYTF. The gene calls are TRBV10-3 and TRBJ1-2; TRBD1 matches at 11 bases. Germline lookup yields CDR1 ENHRY and CDR2 SYGVKD. Trimming took 2 bases from V and 4 from J; bases not matched to a gene: 3. CDR3 length equals 15 residues.

The chain combines TRBV2 with TRBJ1-5; D may be TRBD1 (5 bases). The CDR3 is made up of 19 amino acids. V lost 3 bases and J 3 bases, leaving 24 bases between the germline ends. Germline lookup yields CDR1 SNHLY and CDR2 FYNNEI. The CDR3 sequence: CASSEGQWVSGGINQPQHF. Here the CDR3 DNA reads TGTGCCAGCAGTGAGGGTCAGTGGGTTAGCGGGGGTATCAATCAGCCCCAGCATTTT.

The J gene is TRBJ2-5, the V gene TRBV5-8, with D perhaps being TRBD1 or TRBD2 (6 bases each). The V end lost 0 bases, the J end lost 2 bases, and 14 bases lay between the germline ends. The CDR3 extends over 16 amino acids. Per the germline V gene, CDR1 is SGHTS and CDR2 is YDEGEE. The DNA of the CDR3 is TGTGCCAGCAGCTTGGGGGGGGCAGTCGGGCAAGAGACCCAGTACTTC. Protein: CASSLGGAVGQETQYF.

The chain uses TRBV27 and TRBJ2-5; D unclear. V shed 6 bases and J shed 2 bases, with 10 bases lying between them. Germline V gives CDR1 MNHEY, CDR2 SMNVEV (reference sequence). The CDR3 sequence is 13 residues long. CDR3 sequence reads: CASRPGIQETQYF. The DNA for the CDR3 is TGTGCCAGCAGGCCGGGCATACAAGAGACCCAGTACTTC.

V and J are TRBV6-4 and TRBJ2-3; D is possibly TRBD1 (6 bases). CDR1 and CDR2 from the germline V gene are MRHNA and SNTAGT. V gave up 4 bases and J gave up 0 bases, with 11 bases separating them. The CDR3 runs 15 residues. CDR3 loop: CASSGQVSSTDTQYF. CDR3 DNA sequence: TGTGCCAGCAGTGGACAGGTTTCGAGCACAGATACGCAGTATTTT.

The V gene is TRBV6-5, the J gene TRBJ2-5; D is unresolved. V lost 0 bases, J lost 5 bases, and 16 bases lay in between. The V gene's germline CDR1 is MNHEY and CDR2 SVGAGI. This CDR3 has 16 residues. CDR3 loop: CASSYSPGKGRETQYF. DNA for the CDR3: TGTGCCAGCAGTTACTCCCCTGGCAAAGGTCGGGAGACCCAGTACTTC.

This clone was recorded only once. The chain has TRBV5-1 and TRBJ2-7; 10 positions match TRBD2. The CDR3 covers 16 residues. Germline loops: CDR1 SGHRS, CDR2 YFSETQ. J gave up 0 bases and V 2 bases, and 5 bases lay outside the gene matches. The CDR3 nucleotides are TGCGCCAGCAGCTTTCCCGGGACTAGCGACTCCTACGAGCAGTACTTC. Protein sequence: CASSFPGTSDSYEQYF.

This chain joins TRBV3-1 (or the pseudogene TRBV3-2) and TRBJ2-7, with D unresolved. Germline CDR1 is LGHDT and CDR2 is YNNKEL (reference sequence). The ends were cut back, 1 base at V and 6 bases at J, with 16 bases in the middle. There are 15 residues in the CDR3. The CDR3 DNA is TGTGCCAGCAGCCAAGGTGGGAACCCCCCGTCCGAGCAGTACTTC. As protein: CASSQGGNPPSEQYF.

The chain recombines TRBV5-5 with TRBJ1-5; D is ambiguous. V lost 0 bases and J 4 bases, leaving 11 bases between the germline ends. The CDR3 sequence is 15 residues long. CDR1 is SGHKS, CDR2 YYEKEE, per germline (reference sequence). DNA for the CDR3: TGTGCCAGCAGCTTGGATCCCACAGCTAATCAGCCCCAGCATTTT. This codes for CASSLDPTANQPQHF.

This chain links TRBV7-2 with TRBJ2-7; TRBD2 aligns across 10 bases. With V trimmed by 6 bases and J by 2 bases, 7 bases remained unmatched. Germline lookup yields CDR1 SGHTA and CDR2 FQGNSA. The CDR3 has 15 residues. The CDR3 nucleotides read TGTGCCAGCAGACCAGGGAGCGGGGGGGCCTACGAGCAGTACTTC. Translation gives CASRPGSGGAYEQYF.

The chain is built from TRBV11-2 and TRBJ1-1; D gene uncertain. Trimming took 8 bases from V and 1 from J, leaving 8 bases between them. Germline CDR1 reads SGHAT; CDR2 reads FQNNGV. The CDR3 sequence is 12 residues long. CDR3 bases: TGTGCCAGCCACTGGGCGAACACTGAAGCTTTCTTT. This gives the protein CASHWANTEAFF.

The rearrangement joins TRBV7-2 to TRBJ2-3, with TRBD1 identical over 7 bases. Trimming removed 0 bases from V and 5 bases from J; junction bases left unmatched: 11. In germline, CDR1 is SGHTA, CDR2 FQGNSA. The CDR3 totals 17 residues. CDR3 coding DNA: TGTGCCAGCAGCTTAGCTGGAACGGGACAGACCGAAGATACGCAGTATTTT. It specifies CASSLAGTGQTEDTQYF.

The gene calls are TRBV19 and TRBJ2-6; TRBD1 agrees at 10 bases. Per germline, CDR1 LNHDA and CDR2 SQIVND (reference sequence). With V trimmed by 6 bases and J by 4 bases, 6 bases remained unmatched. CDR3 length: 16 amino acids. CDR3 residues: CASRWTGGTGANVLTF. The CDR3, as DNA: TGTGCCAGTAGATGGACAGGGGGGACGGGGGCCAACGTCCTGACTTTC.

The chain combines TRBV2 with TRBJ2-5; D tentatively fits TRBD1 or TRBD2 (6 bases each). Germline V gene lookup returns CDR1 SNHLY and CDR2 FYNNEI. This CDR3 region has 14 residues. Trimming took off 6 bases at V and 4 bases at J, with 15 bases between the two ends. The CDR3 nucleotides read TGTGCCAGCAGCACAGGGAGGCGTCTAGAGACCCAGTACTTC. Amino acid sequence: CASSTGRRLETQYF.

The chain carries TRBV5-1 and TRBJ2-7; D remains unclear. The germline V gene has CDR1 SGHRS and CDR2 YFSETQ. The CDR3 runs 15 residues. The V and J ends lost 1 base and 0 bases respectively, with 11 bases between them. The CDR3, as DNA: TGCGCCAGCAGCTTGACGACAACGAGCTCCTACGAGCAGTACTTC. Translation gives CASSLTTTSSYEQYF.

CDR3 DNA sequence: TGTGCCAGCAGCCCTCTCGTGGGGGGGCTTGGAAACACCATATATTTT. It is translated as CASSPLVGGLGNTIYF. This chain connects TRBV7-9 to TRBJ1-3, with D tentatively TRBD1 (6 bases). The CDR3 loop spans 16 amino acids. V dropped 5 bases and J dropped 3 bases, with 17 bases sitting between them. Germline CDR1 and CDR2: SEHNR and FQNEAQ (reference sequence).

The J gene is TRBJ2-2, the V gene TRBV19, with D perhaps matching TRBD1 (5 bases). The V and J ends lost 7 bases and 5 bases respectively, with 29 bases between them. Germline assignment: CDR1 LNHDA and CDR2 SQIVND (reference sequence). The CDR3 covers 19 residues. The CDR3, as DNA: TGTGCCAGTAACAACCCCCCAGCAGGGTCGGGTTTCTTGACCGGGGAGCTGTTTTTT. Its translation: CASNNPPAGSGFLTGELFF.

This chain connects TRBV7-9 to TRBJ2-3; perhaps D is TRBD1 or TRBD2 (6 bases each). The CDR3 is made up of 16 amino acids. V was cut by 3 bases and J by 4 bases, with 17 bases left in between. Per germline, CDR1 SEHNR and CDR2 FQNEAQ (reference sequence). The CDR3 protein is CASSLTQGSGADTQYF. In DNA form, the CDR3 reads TGTGCCAGCAGCTTGACACAGGGCTCGGGGGCAGATACGCAGTATTTT.

The J gene is TRBJ2-2, the V gene TRBV9; D may be TRBD1 (5 bases). V was trimmed by 3 bases and J by 6 bases, leaving 12 bases between them. Germline CDR1 and CDR2: SGDLS and YYNGEE. The CDR3 totals 14 residues. The CDR3 bases are TGTGCCAGCAGCGGCGGACCAGGGCCCGGGGAGCTGTTTTTT. This sequence encodes CASSGGPGPGELFF.

The rearrangement links TRBV5-1 to TRBJ2-6, with D possibly matching TRBD2 (5 bases). The V gene's germline CDR1 is SGHRS and CDR2 YFSETQ. Trimming took 4 bases from V and 0 from J, leaving 17 bases between them. This CDR3 has 18 amino acids. The CDR3 loop is CASSTYPGELSGANVLTF. Written as DNA, the CDR3 is TGCGCCAGCAGCACTTACCCCGGGGAGCTCTCTGGGGCCAACGTCCTGACTTTC.